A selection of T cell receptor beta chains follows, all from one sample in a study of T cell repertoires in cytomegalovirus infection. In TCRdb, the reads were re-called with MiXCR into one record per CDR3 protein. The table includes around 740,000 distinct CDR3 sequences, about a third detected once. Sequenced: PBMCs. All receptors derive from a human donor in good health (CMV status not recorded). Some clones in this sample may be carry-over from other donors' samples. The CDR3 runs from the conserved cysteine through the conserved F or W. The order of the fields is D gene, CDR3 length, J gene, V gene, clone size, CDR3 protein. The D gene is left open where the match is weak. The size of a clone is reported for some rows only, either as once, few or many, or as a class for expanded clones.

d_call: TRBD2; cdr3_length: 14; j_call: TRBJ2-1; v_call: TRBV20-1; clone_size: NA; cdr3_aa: CSARILAHYNEQFF
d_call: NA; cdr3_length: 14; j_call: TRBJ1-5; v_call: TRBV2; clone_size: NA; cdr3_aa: CASTEGSSNQPQHF
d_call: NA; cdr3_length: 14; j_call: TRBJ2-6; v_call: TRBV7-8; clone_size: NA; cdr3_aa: CASISPSGANVLTF
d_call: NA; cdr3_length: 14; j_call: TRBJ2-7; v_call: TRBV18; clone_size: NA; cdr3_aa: CASSPQGTPYEQYF
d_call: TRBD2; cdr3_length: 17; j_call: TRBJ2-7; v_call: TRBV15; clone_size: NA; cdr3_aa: CATSRSPGDSGSYEQYF
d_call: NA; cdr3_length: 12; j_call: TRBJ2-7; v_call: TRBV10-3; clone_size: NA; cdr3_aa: CAISGGVDEQYF
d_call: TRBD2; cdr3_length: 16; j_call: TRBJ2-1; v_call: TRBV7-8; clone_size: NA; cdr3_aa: CASSLGGLAGADEQFF
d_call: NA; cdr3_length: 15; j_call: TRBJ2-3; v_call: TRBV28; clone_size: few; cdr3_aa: CASSNRGRRADTQYF
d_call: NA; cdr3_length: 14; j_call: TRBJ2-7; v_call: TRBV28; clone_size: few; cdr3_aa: CASRRQASGYEQYF
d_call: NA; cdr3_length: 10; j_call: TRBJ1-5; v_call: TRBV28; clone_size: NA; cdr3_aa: CASSNQPQHF
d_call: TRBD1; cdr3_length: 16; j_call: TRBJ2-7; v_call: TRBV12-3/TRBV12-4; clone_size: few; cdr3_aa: CASTRSLRQGAYEQYF
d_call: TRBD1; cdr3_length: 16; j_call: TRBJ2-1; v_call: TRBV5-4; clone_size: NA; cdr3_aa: CASSRKGQPAYNEQFF
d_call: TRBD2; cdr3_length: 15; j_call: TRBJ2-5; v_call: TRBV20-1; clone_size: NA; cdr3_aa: CSAIPASGTQETQYF
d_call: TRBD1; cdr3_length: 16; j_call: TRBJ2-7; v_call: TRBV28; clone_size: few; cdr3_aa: CASSLSLTGTLSEQYF
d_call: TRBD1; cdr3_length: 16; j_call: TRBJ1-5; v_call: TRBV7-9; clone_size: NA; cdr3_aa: CASSSWTGPTHQPQHF
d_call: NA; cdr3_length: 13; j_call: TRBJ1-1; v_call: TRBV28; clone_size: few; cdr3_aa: CASSLTYSNEAFF
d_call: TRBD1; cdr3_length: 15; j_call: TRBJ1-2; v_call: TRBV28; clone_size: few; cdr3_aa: CASRPPTGGAGGYTF
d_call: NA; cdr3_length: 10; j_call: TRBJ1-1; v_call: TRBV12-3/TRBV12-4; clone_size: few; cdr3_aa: CASSVDEAFF
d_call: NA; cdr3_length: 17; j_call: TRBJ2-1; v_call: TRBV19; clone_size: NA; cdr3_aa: CAISIDWGASSYNEQFF
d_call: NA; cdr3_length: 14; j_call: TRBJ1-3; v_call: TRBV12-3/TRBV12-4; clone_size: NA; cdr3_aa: CASRDSVSGNTIYF
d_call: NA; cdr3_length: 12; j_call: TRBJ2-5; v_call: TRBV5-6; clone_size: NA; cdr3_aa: CASSWVDGLQYF
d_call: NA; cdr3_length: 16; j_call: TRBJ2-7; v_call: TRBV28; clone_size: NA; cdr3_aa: CASSGRLSGGGREQYF
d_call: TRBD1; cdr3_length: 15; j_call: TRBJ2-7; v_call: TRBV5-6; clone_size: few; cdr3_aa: CASSSGQGFSYEQYF
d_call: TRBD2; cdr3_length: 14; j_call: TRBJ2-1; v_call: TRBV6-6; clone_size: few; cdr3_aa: CASSSSGSASEQFF
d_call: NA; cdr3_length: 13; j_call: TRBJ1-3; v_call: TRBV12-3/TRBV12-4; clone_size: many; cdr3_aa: CASSYGGGNTIYF
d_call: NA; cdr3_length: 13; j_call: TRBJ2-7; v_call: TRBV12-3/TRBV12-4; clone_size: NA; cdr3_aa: CASSFRGIYEQYF
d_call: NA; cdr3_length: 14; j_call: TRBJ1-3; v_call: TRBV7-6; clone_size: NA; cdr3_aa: CASRDGISGNTIYF
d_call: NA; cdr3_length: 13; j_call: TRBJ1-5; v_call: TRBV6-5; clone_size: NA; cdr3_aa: CASRGTPGQPQHF
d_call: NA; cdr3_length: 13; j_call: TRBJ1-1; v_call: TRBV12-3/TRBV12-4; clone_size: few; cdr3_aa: CASSLGMVTEAFF
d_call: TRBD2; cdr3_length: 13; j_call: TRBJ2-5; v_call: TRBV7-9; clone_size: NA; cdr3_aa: CASSLTSGETQYF
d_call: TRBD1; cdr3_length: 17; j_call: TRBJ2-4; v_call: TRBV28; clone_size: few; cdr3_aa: CASSLTKTGLAKNIQYF
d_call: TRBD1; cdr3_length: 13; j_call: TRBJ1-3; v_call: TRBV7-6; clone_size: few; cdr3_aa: CASSVGQGNTIYF
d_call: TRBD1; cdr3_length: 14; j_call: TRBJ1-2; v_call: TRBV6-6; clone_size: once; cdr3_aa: CASSQQGMGYGYTF
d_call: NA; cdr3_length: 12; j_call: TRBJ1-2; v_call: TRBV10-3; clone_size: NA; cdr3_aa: CAISQTSYGYTF
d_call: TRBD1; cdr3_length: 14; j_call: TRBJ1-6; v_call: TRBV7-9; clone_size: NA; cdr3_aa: CASRRQGGDSPLHF
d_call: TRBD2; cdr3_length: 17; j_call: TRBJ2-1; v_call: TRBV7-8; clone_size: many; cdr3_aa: CASSLRGLGAGGDEQFF
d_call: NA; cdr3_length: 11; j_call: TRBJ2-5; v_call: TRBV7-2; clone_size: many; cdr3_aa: CASKGHQTQYF
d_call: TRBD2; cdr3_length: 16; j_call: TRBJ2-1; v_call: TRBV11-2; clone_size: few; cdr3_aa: CASSFRLAGDVDEQFF
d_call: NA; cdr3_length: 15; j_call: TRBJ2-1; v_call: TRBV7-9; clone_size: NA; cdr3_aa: CASSNSPITGIEQFF
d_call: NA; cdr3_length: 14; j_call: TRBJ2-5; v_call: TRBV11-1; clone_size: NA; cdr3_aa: CASSLGVGVETQYF
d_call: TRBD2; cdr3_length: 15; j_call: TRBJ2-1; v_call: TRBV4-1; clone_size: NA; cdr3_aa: CASTPSGSGGNEQFF